This T cell receptor (beta chain) originates from a study of T-cell reconstitution after alpha-beta-depleted transplantation in children. Study outcomes and limitations: Surviving thymic progenitors and recipient T cells were the source of high TCRbeta diversity at day 60 in some patients. The main origin of T-cell counts and diversity one year after transplant was newly produced T cells.

The germline V and J ends were trimmed by 3 bases and 1 base, with 18 bases remaining between them. CDR3 length equals 17 residues. Germline V lookup: CDR1 SGHDN, CDR2 FVKESK. Construction of the TCRbeta library involved unique molecular identifiers. TCRdb fed the PCR reads into MiXCR, producing one record per CDR3 protein. The sample records approximately 290,000 distinct CDR3 sequences, around 10% being singletons. This clonotype was counted a few times. Antigen: not known. This sequence was found in a male patient between 2 and 15 years old who had a stem cell transplant for chronic granulomatous disease, so the T cells may come from the graft donor. The sample consisted of peripheral blood, taken 180 days after TCRalphabeta/CD19-depleted stem cell transplant. This chain joins TRBV14 and TRBJ2-5; D possibly matches TRBD1 or TRBD2 (5 bases each). The CDR3 spells CASSQKRVVGTQETQYF. CDR3 DNA: TGTGCCAGCAGCCAGAAGAGGGTAGTGGGGACCCAAGAGACCCAGTACTTC.